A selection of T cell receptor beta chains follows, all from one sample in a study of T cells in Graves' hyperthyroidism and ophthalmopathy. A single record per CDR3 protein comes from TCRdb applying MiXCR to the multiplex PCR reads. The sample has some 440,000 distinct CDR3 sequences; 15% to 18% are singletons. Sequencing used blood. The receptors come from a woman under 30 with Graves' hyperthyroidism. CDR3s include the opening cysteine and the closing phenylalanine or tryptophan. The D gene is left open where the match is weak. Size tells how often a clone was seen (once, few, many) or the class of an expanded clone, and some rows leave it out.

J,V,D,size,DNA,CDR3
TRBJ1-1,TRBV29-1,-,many,TGCAGCGTTGAAGGGACCACGAACACTGAAGCTTTCTTT,CSVEGTTNTEAFF
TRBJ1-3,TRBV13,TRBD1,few,TGTGCCAGCAGCGCCTCGACAGGGGCTGGAAACACCATATATTTT,CASSASTGAGNTIYF
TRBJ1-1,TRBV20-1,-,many,TGCAGTGCTAGAGATGCGGGAGGTGCAGGGAACACTGAAGCTTTCTTT,CSARDAGGAGNTEAFF
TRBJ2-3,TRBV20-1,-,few,TGCAGTGCAATGATAGGGGCCGCTGATACGCAGTATTTT,CSAMIGAADTQYF
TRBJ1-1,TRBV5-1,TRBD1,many,TGCGCCAGCAGCTTGGGGACAGGGAAGAACACTGAAGCTTTCTTT,CASSLGTGKNTEAFF
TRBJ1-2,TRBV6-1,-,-,TGTGCCAGCAGTCCGACAACAGGGAGCCGCTTTGGTGCTTACTATGGCTACACCTTC,CASSPTTGSRFGAYYGYTF
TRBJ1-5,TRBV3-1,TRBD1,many,TGTGCCAGCAGCCCGGAGACAGGGCGGAATCAGCCCCAGCATTTT,CASSPETGRNQPQHF
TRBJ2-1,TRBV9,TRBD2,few,TGTGCCAGCAGCGTCGATCCCCAGGCGGGAGTGAAGAATGAGCAGTTCTTC,CASSVDPQAGVKNEQFF
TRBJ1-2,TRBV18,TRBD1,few,TGTGCCAGCTCACTAACCGACAGGGATCGGTATGGCTACACCTTC,CASSLTDRDRYGYTF
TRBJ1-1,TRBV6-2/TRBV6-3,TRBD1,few,TGTGCCAGCAGTTACGCCACAGGGGACTGGAACACTGAAGCTTTCTTT,CASSYATGDWNTEAFF
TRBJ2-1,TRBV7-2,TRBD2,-,TGTGCCAGCAGTCTAGCGGGAGGACTAGCGAGCGGCTCCTACAATGAGCAGTTCTTC,CASSLAGGLASGSYNEQFF
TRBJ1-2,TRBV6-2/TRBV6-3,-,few,TGTGCCAGCAGTTACCGGGACTTCTCTGGCTACACCTTC,CASSYRDFSGYTF
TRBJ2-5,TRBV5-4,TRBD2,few,TGTGCCAGCAGCTTGGATCTAGCGGGGGGGAGCGGGGAGACCCAGTACTTC,CASSLDLAGGSGETQYF
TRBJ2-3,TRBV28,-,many,TGTGCCAGCAGTTTATATGTGTTCGGGGGTAACGAATACACAGATACGCAGTATTTT,CASSLYVFGGNEYTDTQYF
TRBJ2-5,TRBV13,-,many,TGTGCCAGCAGCAACCAAGAGACCCAGTACTTC,CASSNQETQYF
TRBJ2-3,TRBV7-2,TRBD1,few,TGTGCCAGCAGCTCCCAACCTAGCGCGGGACAGGGGTATGCAGATACGCAGTATTTT,CASSSQPSAGQGYADTQYF
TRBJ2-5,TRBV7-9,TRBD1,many,TGTGCCAGCAGCTTACAACAGGGGGCGGAAGAGACCCAGTACTTC,CASSLQQGAEETQYF
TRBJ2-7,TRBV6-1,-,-,TGTGCCAGCAGTATCGAGGGGATCTACGAGCAGTACTTC,CASSIEGIYEQYF
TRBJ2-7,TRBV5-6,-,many,TGTGCCAGCAGCTTGGGCCTAGCAGCATCCTACGAGCAGTACTTC,CASSLGLAASYEQYF
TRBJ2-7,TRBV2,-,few,TGTGCCAGCAGTGAATCCAGTAGTAACCGCGAGCAGTACTTC,CASSESSSNREQYF
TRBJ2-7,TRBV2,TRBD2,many,TGTGCCAGCAGTGGACTAGCGGGAGGGCCCTACGAGCAGTACTTC,CASSGLAGGPYEQYF
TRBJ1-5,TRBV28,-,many,TGTGCCAGCATCTCCGGGGGACTGAATAGCAATCAGCCCCAGCATTTT,CASISGGLNSNQPQHF
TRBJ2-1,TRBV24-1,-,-,TGTGCCACCAGTGATTTGGGTAGCGCGAAATCCTACAATGAGCAGTTCTTC,CATSDLGSAKSYNEQFF
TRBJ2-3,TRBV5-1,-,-,TGCGCCAGCAGCCGGACCGTCGTCGGGATCGATACGCAGTATTTT,CASSRTVVGIDTQYF